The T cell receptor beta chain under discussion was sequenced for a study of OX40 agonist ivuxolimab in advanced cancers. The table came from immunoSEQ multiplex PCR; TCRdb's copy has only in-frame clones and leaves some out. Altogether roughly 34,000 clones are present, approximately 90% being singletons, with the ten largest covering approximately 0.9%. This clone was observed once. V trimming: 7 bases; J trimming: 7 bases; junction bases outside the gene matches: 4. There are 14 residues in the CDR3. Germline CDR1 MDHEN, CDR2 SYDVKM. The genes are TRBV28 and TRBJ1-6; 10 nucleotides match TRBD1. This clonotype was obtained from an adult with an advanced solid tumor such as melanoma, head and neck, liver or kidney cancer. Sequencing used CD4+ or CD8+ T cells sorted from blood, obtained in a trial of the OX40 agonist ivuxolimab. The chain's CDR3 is CASTTGQGNSPLHF. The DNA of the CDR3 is TGTGCCAGCACCACGGGACAGGGGAATTCACCCCTCCACTTT.